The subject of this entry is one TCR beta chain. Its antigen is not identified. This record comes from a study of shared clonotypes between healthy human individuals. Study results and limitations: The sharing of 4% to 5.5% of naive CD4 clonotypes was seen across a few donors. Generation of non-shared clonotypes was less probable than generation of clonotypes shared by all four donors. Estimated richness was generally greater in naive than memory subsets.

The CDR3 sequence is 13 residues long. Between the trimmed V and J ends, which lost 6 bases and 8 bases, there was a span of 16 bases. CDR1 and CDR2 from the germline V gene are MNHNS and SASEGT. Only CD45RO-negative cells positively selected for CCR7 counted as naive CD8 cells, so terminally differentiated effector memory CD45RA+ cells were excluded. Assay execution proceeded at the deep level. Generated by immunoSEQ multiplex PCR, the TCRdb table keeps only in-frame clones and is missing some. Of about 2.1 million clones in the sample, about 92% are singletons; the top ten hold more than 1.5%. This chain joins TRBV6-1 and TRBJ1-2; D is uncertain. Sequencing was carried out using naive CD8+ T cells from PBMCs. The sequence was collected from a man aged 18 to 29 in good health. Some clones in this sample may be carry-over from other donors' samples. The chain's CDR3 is CASRPSGERGYTF. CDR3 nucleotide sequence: TGTGCCAGCAGACCCAGCGGGGAGAGGGGCTACACCTTC.